This T cell receptor (beta chain) was found in a study of control samples from healthy donors and cancer patients. Germline CDR1 is SGHNT and CDR2 is YYREEE (reference sequence). V was trimmed by 0 bases and J by 3 bases, leaving 9 bases between them. The length of the CDR3 is 15 residues. TCRdb's table, derived via immunoSEQ multiplex PCR, lists solely in-frame clones and lacks some. The data hold approximately 230,000 clones, with more than 65% observed a single time. This rearrangement joins TRBV5-4 to TRBJ1-4, with a tentative D call TRBD1 (5 bases). This receptor was obtained from a woman aged 55-70 years with lung cancer. The sequenced sample consisted of PBMCs. The CDR3 sequence: CASSLAQGSNEKLFF. The CDR3 region has the DNA TGTGCCAGCAGCTTGGCCCAGGGTTCTAATGAAAAACTGTTTTTT.